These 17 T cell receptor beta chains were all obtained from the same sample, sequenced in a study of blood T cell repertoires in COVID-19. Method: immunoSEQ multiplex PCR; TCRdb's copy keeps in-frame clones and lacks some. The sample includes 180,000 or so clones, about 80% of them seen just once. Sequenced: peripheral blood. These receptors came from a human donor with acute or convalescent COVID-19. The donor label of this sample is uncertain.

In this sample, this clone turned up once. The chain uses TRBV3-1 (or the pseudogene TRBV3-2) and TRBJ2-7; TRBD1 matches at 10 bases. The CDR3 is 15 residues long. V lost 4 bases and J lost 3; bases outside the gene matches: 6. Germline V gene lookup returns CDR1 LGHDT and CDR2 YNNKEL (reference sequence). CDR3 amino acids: CASSLRTGGIYEQYF. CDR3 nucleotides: TGTGCCAGCAGCCTCCGGACAGGGGGTATCTACGAGCAGTACTTC.

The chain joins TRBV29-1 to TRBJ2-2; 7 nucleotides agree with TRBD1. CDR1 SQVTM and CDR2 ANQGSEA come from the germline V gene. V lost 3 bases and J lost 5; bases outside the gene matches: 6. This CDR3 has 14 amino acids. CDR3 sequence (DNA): TGCAGCGTTGATAGGGGGCGCATAACCGGGGAGCTGTTTTTT. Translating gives CSVDRGRITGELFF.

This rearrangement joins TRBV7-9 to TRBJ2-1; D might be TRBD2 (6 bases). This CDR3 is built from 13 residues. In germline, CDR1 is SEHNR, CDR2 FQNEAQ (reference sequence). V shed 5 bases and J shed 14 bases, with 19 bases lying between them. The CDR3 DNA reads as TGTGCCAGCAGCCAAACTCCCGGGACTGTGGAGTTCTTC. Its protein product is CASSQTPGTVEFF.

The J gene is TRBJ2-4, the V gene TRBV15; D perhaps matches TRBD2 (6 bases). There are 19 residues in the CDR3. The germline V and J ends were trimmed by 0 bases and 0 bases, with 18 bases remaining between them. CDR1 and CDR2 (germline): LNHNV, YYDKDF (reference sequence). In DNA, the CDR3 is TGTGCCACCAGCAGAGATTCCGGGACTGACCTCGGAGCCAAAAACATTCAGTACTTC. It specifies CATSRDSGTDLGAKNIQYF.

The CDR3 reads CASSMRAGGRDTQYF. The CDR3 bases are TGTGCCAGTAGTATGAGGGCAGGGGGCCGGGATACGCAGTATTTT. The chain employs TRBV19 and TRBJ2-3; the match to TRBD1 covers 8 bases. Per germline, CDR1 LNHDA and CDR2 SQIVND (reference sequence). The CDR3 runs to 15 residues. The junction had 8 bases not matched to a gene; V was cut back by 3 bases and J by 6 bases.

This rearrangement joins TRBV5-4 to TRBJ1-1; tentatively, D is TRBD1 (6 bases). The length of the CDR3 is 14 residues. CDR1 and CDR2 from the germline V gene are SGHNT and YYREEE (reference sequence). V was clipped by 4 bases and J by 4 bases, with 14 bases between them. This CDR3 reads CASSPGTGSTEAFF. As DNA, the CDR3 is TGTGCCAGCAGCCCGGGCACAGGGTCCACTGAAGCTTTCTTT.

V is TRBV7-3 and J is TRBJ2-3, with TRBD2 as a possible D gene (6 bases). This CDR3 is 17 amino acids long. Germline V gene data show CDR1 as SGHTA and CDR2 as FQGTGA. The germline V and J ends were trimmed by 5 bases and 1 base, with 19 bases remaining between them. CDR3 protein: CASSPTQRVIGTDTQYF. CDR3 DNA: TGTGCCAGCAGCCCCACCCAGCGGGTTATCGGCACAGATACGCAGTATTTT.

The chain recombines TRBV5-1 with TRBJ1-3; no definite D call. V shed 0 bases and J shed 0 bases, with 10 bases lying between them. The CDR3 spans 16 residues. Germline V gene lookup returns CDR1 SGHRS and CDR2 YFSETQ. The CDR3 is CASSLGGSGSGNTIYF. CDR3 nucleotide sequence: TGCGCCAGCAGCTTGGGAGGGTCAGGCTCTGGAAACACCATATATTTT.

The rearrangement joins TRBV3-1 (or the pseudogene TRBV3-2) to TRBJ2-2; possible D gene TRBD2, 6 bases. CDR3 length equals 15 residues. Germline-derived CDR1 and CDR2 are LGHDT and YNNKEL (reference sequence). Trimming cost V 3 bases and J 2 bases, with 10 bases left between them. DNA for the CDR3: TGTGCCAGCAGCCATAGCGGAGCCAACACCGGGGAGCTGTTTTTT. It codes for CASSHSGANTGELFF.

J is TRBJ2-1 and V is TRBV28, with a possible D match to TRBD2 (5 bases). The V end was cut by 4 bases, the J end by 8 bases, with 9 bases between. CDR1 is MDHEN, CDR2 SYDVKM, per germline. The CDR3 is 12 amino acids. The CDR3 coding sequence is TGTGCCAGCAGTTCGGCTAGCTATGAGCAGTTCTTC. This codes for CASSSASYEQFF.

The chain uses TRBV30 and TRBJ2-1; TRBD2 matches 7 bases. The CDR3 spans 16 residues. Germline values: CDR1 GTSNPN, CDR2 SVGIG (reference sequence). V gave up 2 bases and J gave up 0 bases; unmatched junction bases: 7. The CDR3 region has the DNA TGTGCCTGGAGTTATGGGGACTATCGCTCCTACAATGAGCAGTTCTTC. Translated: CAWSYGDYRSYNEQFF.

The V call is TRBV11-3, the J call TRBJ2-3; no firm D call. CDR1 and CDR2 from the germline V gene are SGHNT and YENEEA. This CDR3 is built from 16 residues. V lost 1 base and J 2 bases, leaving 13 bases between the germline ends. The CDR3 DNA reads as TGTGCCAGCAGCTTAGGAGGTCAACTGCCCACAGATACGCAGTATTTT. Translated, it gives CASSLGGQLPTDTQYF.

CDR3 nucleotides: TGCGCCAGCAGCGTCGGACTAGCGGGGGGGCTGGGCCGAGAGACCCAGTACTTC. Amino acids: CASSVGLAGGLGRETQYF. V and J are TRBV5-1 and TRBJ2-5, with TRBD2 matching over 15 bases. After removal of 4 bases from V and 4 bases from J, the junction contained 11 bases not matched to a gene. CDR3 length equals 18 residues. Germline CDR1 is SGHRS and CDR2 is YFSETQ.

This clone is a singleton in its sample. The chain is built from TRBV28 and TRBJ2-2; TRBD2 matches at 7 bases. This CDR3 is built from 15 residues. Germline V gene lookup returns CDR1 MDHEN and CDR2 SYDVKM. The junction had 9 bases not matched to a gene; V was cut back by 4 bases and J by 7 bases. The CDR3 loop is CASSSMAGRDGELFF. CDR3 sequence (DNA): TGTGCCAGCAGTTCCATGGCGGGGAGGGACGGGGAGCTGTTTTTT.

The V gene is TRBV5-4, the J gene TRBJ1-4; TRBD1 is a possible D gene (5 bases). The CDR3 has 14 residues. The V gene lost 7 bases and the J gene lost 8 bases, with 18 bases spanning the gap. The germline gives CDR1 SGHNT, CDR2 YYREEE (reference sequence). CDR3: CASRRGVGEEKLFF. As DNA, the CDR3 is TGTGCCAGCCGCCGGGGGGTTGGGGAAGAAAAACTGTTTTTT.

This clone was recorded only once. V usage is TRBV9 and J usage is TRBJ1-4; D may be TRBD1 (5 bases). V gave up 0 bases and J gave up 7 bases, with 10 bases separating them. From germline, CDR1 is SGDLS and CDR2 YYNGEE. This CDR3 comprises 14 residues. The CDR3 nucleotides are TGTGCCAGCAGCGTAGACGGCGGGGGTGAAAAACTGTTTTTT. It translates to CASSVDGGGEKLFF.

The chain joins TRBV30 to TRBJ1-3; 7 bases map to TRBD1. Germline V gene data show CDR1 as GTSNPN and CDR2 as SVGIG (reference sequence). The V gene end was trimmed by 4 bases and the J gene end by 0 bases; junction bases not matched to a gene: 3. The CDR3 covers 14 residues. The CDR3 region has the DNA TGTGCCTGGAACAGGGGAGGCTCTGGAAACACCATATATTTT. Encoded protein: CAWNRGGSGNTIYF.